This T cell receptor (beta chain) was identified during a study of control samples from healthy donors and cancer patients. Trimming took 8 bases from V and 2 from J, leaving 12 bases between them. CDR3 size: 13 residues. Per the germline V gene, CDR1 is MNHEY and CDR2 is SVGAGI. Profiling relied on immunoSEQ multiplex PCR, and the TCRdb table lists in-frame clones only, not all of them. This table has roughly 180,000 clones, approximately 91% appearing once. This clonotype originated in a woman between 40 and 55 years old in good health. Sequenced material: blood. The chain links TRBV6-5 to TRBJ1-2, with D possibly being TRBD1 (5 bases). The CDR3 DNA follows: TGTGCCAGCGTCGGGGGTAAAAACTATGGCTACACCTTC. It codes for CASVGGKNYGYTF.